The 22 T cell receptor beta chains listed next were all sequenced from one sample in a study of blood T cell repertoires in COVID-19. The repertoire was sequenced with immunoSEQ multiplex PCR; TCRdb's copy has only in-frame clones and lacks some. The sample includes fewer than 200,000 clones, 81% of them seen just once. Input material: peripheral blood. The receptors stem from a woman of 80 years or more with COVID-19, enrolled during active disease.

This clone was observed once. This chain uses TRBV19 with TRBJ1-3, with TRBD1 matching 9 bases. This CDR3 has 16 amino acids. CDR1 and CDR2 from the germline V gene are LNHDA and SQIVND (reference sequence). Losses at the gene ends were 3 bases for V and 1 base for J; bases not matched to a gene: 4. The CDR3 sequence: CASSMRDRVSGNTIYF. The CDR3 nucleotides are TGTGCCAGTAGTATGCGGGACAGGGTATCTGGAAACACCATATATTTT.

The chain uses TRBV18 and TRBJ1-4; D might be TRBD1 (6 bases). Between the trimmed V and J ends, which lost 1 base and 7 bases, there was a span of 13 bases. This CDR3 is 15 amino acids long. From germline, CDR1 is KGHSH and CDR2 LQKENI. As DNA, the CDR3 is TGTGCCAGCTCACCACAGCAGGGGCGAGTTGAAAAACTGTTTTTT. As protein: CASSPQQGRVEKLFF.

CDR3 in amino acids: CSVALAGDEQFF. The CDR3 DNA reads as TGCAGCGTTGCACTAGCGGGAGACGAGCAGTTCTTC. This rearrangement joins TRBV29-1 to TRBJ2-1; 11 positions agree with TRBD2. CDR1 is SQVTM, CDR2 ANQGSEA, per germline. The CDR3 consists of 12 residues. Trimming took 4 bases from V and 10 from J; bases not matched to a gene: 3.

The chain has TRBV7-2 and TRBJ1-1; D is possibly TRBD1 (5 bases). The CDR3 sequence is 18 residues long. Germline-derived CDR1 and CDR2 are SGHTA and FQGNSA. Trimming removed 1 base at V and 0 bases at J, with 18 bases between. This chain's CDR3 is CASSLDPFRTILNTEAFF. In DNA form, the CDR3 reads TGTGCCAGCAGCTTAGACCCTTTTAGGACAATCTTGAACACTGAAGCTTTCTTT. The variable domain in full, with the rest retrieved from reference TRBV7-2 and TRBJ1-1, is GAGVSQSPSNKVTEKGKDVELRCDPISGHTALYWYRQSLGQGLEFLIYFQGNSAPDKSGLPSDRFSAERTGGSVSTLTIQRTQQEDSAVYLCASSLDPFRTILNTEAFFGQGTRLTVV.

The table lists this clone with a count of one. At one of its ends the junction is not consistent with the germline gene, which may arise from a read error. V gene TRBV7-2 combines with J gene TRBJ2-4; TRBD2 matches 8 bases. Germline V CDR1 and CDR2: SGHTA, FQGNSA. CDR3 size: 14 residues. Written as DNA, the CDR3 is TGTGCCAGCAACTTACATAGCGGGGAGAACATTCAGTACTTC. Its protein product is CASNLHSGENIQYF.

The chain has TRBV11-3 and TRBJ1-3; D is unclear. Germline lookup yields CDR1 SGHNT and CDR2 YENEEA. This CDR3 is 14 amino acids long. The V gene lost 5 bases and the J gene lost 1 base, with 9 bases spanning the gap. CDR3 amino acids: CASSLRYSGNTIYF. CDR3 nucleotides: TGTGCCAGCAGCCTCCGGTATTCTGGAAACACCATATATTTT.

This clone was seen a few times. CDR3 sequence (DNA): TGTGTTTCGAGGGCCCCCTGGTCCTACGAGCAGTACTTC. Translated: CVSRAPWSYEQYF. This sequence joins TRBV2 and TRBJ2-7; a weak D match, TRBD2 (5 bases). CDR3 size: 13 residues. The germline V gene encodes CDR1 SNHLY and CDR2 FYNNEI.

The rearrangement joins TRBV19 to TRBJ2-1, with D hard to call. V was shortened by 2 bases and J by 3 bases, with 11 bases between the two germline ends. The CDR3 loop spans 15 amino acids. The V gene's germline CDR1 is LNHDA and CDR2 SQIVND (reference sequence). In DNA form, the CDR3 reads TGTGCCAGTAGTATAATCGACTCTATCTACAATGAGCAGTTCTTC. Protein: CASSIIDSIYNEQFF.

J is TRBJ2-3 and V is TRBV6-4, with 8 positions matching TRBD1. V dropped 0 bases and J dropped 5; count of bases not matched to a gene: 7. This CDR3 region has 16 residues. Germline V gives CDR1 MRHNA, CDR2 SNTAGT. The CDR3 sequence is CASSDSARGPGDTQYF. For the CDR3, the DNA is TGTGCCAGCAGTGACTCCGCCAGGGGGCCTGGAGATACGCAGTATTTT.

The chain carries TRBV4-2 and TRBJ1-1; D call uncertain. Germline lookup yields CDR1 LGHNA and CDR2 YNFKEQ. The CDR3 is 19 amino acids. Trimming left V 0 bases short and J 4 bases short, with 24 bases between. CDR3 residues: CASSQDPLVNVLGTTEAFF. The CDR3 DNA sequence: TGTGCCAGCAGCCAAGACCCACTAGTTAATGTTTTAGGAACCACTGAAGCTTTCTTT.

This clone has more than one count but fewer than ten. The chain couples TRBV19 to TRBJ1-5, with D maybe TRBD1 (5 bases). This CDR3 region has 15 residues. The ends were cut back, 1 base at V and 3 bases at J, with 10 bases in the middle. The germline CDR1 and CDR2 sequences are LNHDA and SQIVND (reference sequence). The DNA for the CDR3 is TGTGCCAGTAGTATAGCATCAGGGATCAATCAGCCCCAGCATTTT. Amino acids: CASSIASGINQPQHF.

The chain has TRBV27 and TRBJ2-3, with 14 positions matching TRBD2. Germline V gene lookup returns CDR1 MNHEY and CDR2 SMNVEV (reference sequence). This CDR3 is 17 amino acids long. V trimming: 0 bases; J trimming: 4 bases; junction bases outside the gene matches: 3. CDR3 protein: CASSLSGTSGSADTQYF. Here the CDR3 DNA reads TGTGCCAGCAGTTTATCCGGGACTAGCGGGAGTGCAGATACGCAGTATTTT.

The V gene is TRBV5-4, the J gene TRBJ2-1; D call uncertain. Trimming pared 0 bases from V and 0 bases from J, leaving 7 bases between. The CDR3 extends over 15 amino acids. The V gene's germline CDR1 is SGHNT and CDR2 YYREEE (reference sequence). The CDR3 nucleotides are TGTGCCAGCAGCTTGGAGGCTAGCTCCTACAATGAGCAGTTCTTC. Residues: CASSLEASSYNEQFF.

The chain joins TRBV7-9 to TRBJ2-2, with no clear D. V lost 5 bases and J lost 0, with 10 bases in between. The CDR3 is 15 residues long. Germline assignment: CDR1 SEHNR and CDR2 FQNEAQ (reference sequence). CDR3 sequence reads: CASSPPGTNTGELFF. In DNA form, the CDR3 reads TGTGCCAGCAGCCCCCCAGGTACGAACACCGGGGAGCTGTTTTTT.

The table lists this clone with a count of one. The chain recombines TRBV6-6 with TRBJ1-1, with D unresolved. CDR1 is MNHNY and CDR2 is SVGAGI in the germline V gene (reference sequence). The CDR3 loop spans 15 amino acids. Trimming removed 2 bases at V and 0 bases at J, with 10 bases between. The CDR3 sequence is CASSYEGGLNTEAFF. The CDR3 DNA is TGTGCCAGCAGTTACGAGGGCGGCCTGAACACTGAAGCTTTCTTT.

This chain uses TRBV19 with TRBJ1-6; the D gene is possibly TRBD1 (5 bases). The CDR3 totals 15 residues. Germline V gene data show CDR1 as LNHDA and CDR2 as SQIVND (reference sequence). V lost 3 bases to trimming and J lost 7 bases, with 13 bases between them. CDR3 in amino acids: CASSIHPKGNSPLHF. The CDR3 DNA sequence: TGTGCCAGTAGTATTCATCCGAAGGGGAATTCACCCCTCCACTTT.

The rearrangement uses TRBV4-2 and TRBJ1-2; D not certain. Germline V gene lookup returns CDR1 LGHNA and CDR2 YNFKEQ. With 1 base removed from V and 3 bases from J, the gap between germline ends came to 12 bases. The CDR3 sequence is 15 residues long. The CDR3 bases are TGTGCCAGCAGCCAAGGGGCCTCTGAAGACTATGGCTACACCTTC. This translates into CASSQGASEDYGYTF.

The rearrangement links TRBV7-8 to TRBJ2-7; D perhaps matches TRBD1 (6 bases). Germline V gene data show CDR1 as SGHVS and CDR2 as FQNEAQ. V lost 2 bases to trimming and J lost 1 base, with 12 bases between them. The CDR3 totals 15 residues. The chain's CDR3 is CASSLKQGNSYEQYF. DNA of the CDR3: TGTGCCAGCAGCTTAAAACAGGGAAATTCCTACGAGCAGTACTTC.

J is TRBJ2-1 and V is TRBV11-3; D is uncertain. Germline values: CDR1 SGHNT, CDR2 YENEEA. The CDR3 consists of 13 residues. Deletions cut 2 bases from V and 4 bases from J, with 6 bases between. This chain's CDR3 is CASSLSAYNEQFF. The CDR3 DNA sequence: TGTGCCAGCAGCTTATCAGCGTACAATGAGCAGTTCTTC.

V usage is TRBV28 and J usage is TRBJ1-1, with unresolved D. Deletions cut 1 base from V and 4 bases from J, with 19 bases between. From germline, CDR1 is MDHEN and CDR2 SYDVKM. The CDR3 contains 17 residues. The CDR3: CASSLYQSVRAATEAFF. The CDR3 region has the DNA TGTGCCAGCAGTTTATATCAGTCGGTGAGGGCGGCCACTGAAGCTTTCTTT.

In this sample, this clone turned up a few times. CDR3 protein: CASTGTIYTGELFF. The CDR3 region has the DNA TGTGCCAGCACTGGGACTATCTACACCGGGGAGCTGTTTTTT. The chain is built from TRBV13 and TRBJ2-2, with 7 bases that match TRBD2. The V gene end was trimmed by 7 bases and the J gene end by 3 bases; junction bases not matched to a gene: 5. Germline CDR1 and CDR2: PRHDT and FYEKMQ (reference sequence). The CDR3 length is 14 residues.

The chain is built from TRBV6-2 or TRBV6-3 and TRBJ2-5; 7 bases match TRBD1. The CDR3 extends over 15 amino acids. Germline CDR1 reads MNHEY; CDR2 reads SVGEGT. V shed 2 bases and J 5 bases; nucleotides not matched to a gene: 8. CDR3 DNA sequence: TGTGCCAGCAGTTACCCAGACAGGGTAGTGGAGACCCAGTACTTC. Its protein product is CASSYPDRVVETQYF.